This TCR beta chain comes out of a study of blood T cell repertoires in COVID-19. Across the study: Samples taken during acute and convalescent COVID-19 were collected in the United States, Italy and Spain.

Authors' analysis steps: Counts of nucleated cells, estimated from reference gene primer amplification, were obtained. Sequencing used immunoSEQ multiplex PCR; TCRdb keeps in-frame clones, though not all of them. V, J and clone size were drawn from that table, and D and trimming were deduced from the DNA. The sample contains over 130,000 clones, about 87% of which appear only once. Seattle's cohort entered during active infection and was followed longitudinally. The CDR3 consists of 17 residues. Germline CDR1 and CDR2: SNHLY and FYNNEI. Trimming left V 10 bases short and J 1 base short, with 20 bases between.

The chain uses TRBV2 and TRBJ2-6, with D perhaps TRBD1 (5 bases). The origin of this receptor is a human donor with COVID-19, enrolled during active disease. The donor label of this sample is uncertain. The specimen sequenced was peripheral blood. CDR3 nucleotides: TGTGCCACCCATTGGGCAGGGCCCTATTCTGGGGCCAACGTCCTGACTTTC. This codes for CATHWAGPYSGANVLTF.